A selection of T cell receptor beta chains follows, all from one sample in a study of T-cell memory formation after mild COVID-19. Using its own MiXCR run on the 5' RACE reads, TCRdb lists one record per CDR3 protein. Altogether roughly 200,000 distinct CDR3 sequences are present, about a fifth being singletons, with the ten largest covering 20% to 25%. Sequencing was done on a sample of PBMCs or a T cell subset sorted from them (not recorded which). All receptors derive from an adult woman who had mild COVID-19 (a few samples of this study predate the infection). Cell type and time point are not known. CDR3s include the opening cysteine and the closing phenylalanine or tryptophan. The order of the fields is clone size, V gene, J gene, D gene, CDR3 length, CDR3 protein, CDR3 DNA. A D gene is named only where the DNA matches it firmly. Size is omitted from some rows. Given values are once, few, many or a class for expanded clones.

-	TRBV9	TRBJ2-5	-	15	CASSTPGIGQETQYF	TGTGCCAGCAGCACCCCCGGCATAGGGCAAGAGACCCAGTACTTC
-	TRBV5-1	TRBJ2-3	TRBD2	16	CASSLVLADYTDTQYF	TGCGCCAGCAGCTTGGTTCTAGCGGACTACACAGATACGCAGTATTTT
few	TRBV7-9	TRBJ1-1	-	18	CASSLLHHWEGGNTEAFF	TGTGCCAGCAGCTTACTCCACCACTGGGAGGGGGGAAACACTGAAGCTTTCTTT
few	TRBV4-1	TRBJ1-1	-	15	CASSPIGGKNTEAFF	TGCGCCAGCAGCCCCATAGGAGGGAAGAACACTGAAGCTTTCTTT
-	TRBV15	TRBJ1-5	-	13	CATTLTDNQPQHF	TGTGCCACCACCCTGACAGACAATCAGCCCCAGCATTTT
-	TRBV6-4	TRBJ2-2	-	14	CASSDSNSEGELFF	TGTGCCAGCAGTGACTCGAATAGCGAAGGGGAGCTGTTTTTT
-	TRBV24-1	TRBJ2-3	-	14	CATSDFGGKDTQYF	TGTGCCACCAGTGATTTCGGGGGTAAGGATACGCAGTATTTT
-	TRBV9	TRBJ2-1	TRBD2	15	CASSVDETSGNEQFF	TGTGCCAGCAGCGTAGATGAGACTAGCGGGAATGAGCAGTTCTTC
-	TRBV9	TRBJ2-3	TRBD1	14	CASSTWDSPDTQYF	TGTGCCAGCAGCACATGGGACAGCCCAGATACGCAGTATTTT
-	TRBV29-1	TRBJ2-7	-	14	CSVAVALRPYEQYF	TGCAGCGTTGCAGTCGCCCTAAGGCCCTACGAGCAGTACTTC
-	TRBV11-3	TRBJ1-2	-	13	CASSPRTDYGYTF	TGTGCCAGCAGTCCCCGGACGGACTATGGCTACACCTTC
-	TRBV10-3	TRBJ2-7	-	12	CAIRDSSYEQYF	TGTGCCATCAGGGACAGCTCCTACGAGCAGTACTTC
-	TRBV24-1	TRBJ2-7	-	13	CATSDFAWNEQYF	TGTGCCACCAGTGATTTCGCGTGGAACGAGCAGTACTTC
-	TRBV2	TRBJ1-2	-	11	CASSPPNGYTF	TGTGCCAGCAGTCCCCCGAATGGCTACACCTTC
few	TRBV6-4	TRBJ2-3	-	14	CASSDMQGTDTQYF	TGTGCCAGCAGTGACATGCAGGGCACAGATACGCAGTATTTT
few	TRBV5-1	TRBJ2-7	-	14	CASSLWPDSYEQYF	TGCGCCAGCAGCTTGTGGCCAGACTCCTACGAGCAGTACTTC
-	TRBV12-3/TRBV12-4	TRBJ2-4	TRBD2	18	CASSSRLAGDLAKNIQYF	TGTGCCAGCAGTTCTCGACTAGCGGGGGACCTAGCCAAAAACATTCAGTACTTC
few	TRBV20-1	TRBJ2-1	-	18	CSAPRPRILARGYNEQFF	TGCAGTGCTCCCCGGCCTCGGATACTAGCTCGGGGGTACAATGAGCAGTTCTTC
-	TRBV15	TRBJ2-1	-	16	CATSREREGEYNEQFF	TGTGCCACCAGCAGAGAAAGGGAGGGGGAGTACAATGAGCAGTTCTTC
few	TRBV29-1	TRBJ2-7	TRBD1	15	CSVVEPLTGAYEQYF	TGCAGCGTTGTGGAGCCCCTAACAGGGGCCTACGAGCAGTACTTC
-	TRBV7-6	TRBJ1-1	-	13	CASSFQGGTEAFF	TGTGCCAGCAGCTTCCAGGGAGGCACTGAAGCTTTCTTT
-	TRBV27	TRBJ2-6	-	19	CASTRDSGGPSSGANVLTF	TGTGCCAGCACCCGTGACTCAGGGGGGCCCAGCTCTGGGGCCAACGTCCTGACTTTC
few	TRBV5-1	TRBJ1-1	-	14	CASSLAYRPTEAFF	TGCGCCAGCAGCTTGGCATACAGGCCTACTGAAGCTTTCTTT